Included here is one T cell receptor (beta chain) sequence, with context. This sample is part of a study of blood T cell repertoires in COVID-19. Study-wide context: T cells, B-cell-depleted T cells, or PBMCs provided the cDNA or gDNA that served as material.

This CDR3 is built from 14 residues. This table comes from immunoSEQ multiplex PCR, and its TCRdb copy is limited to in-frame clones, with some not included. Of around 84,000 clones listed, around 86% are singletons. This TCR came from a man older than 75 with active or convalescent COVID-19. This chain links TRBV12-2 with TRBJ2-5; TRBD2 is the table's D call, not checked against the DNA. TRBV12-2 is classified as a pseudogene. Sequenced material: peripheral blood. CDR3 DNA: TGTGCAAGTCGCTTTGCCGGGGGTCGGGAGACCCAGTACTTC. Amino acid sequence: CASRFAGGRETQYF.